This TCR beta chain originates from a study of CD8+ T cells in alopecia areata. Background on the study: Oral tofacitinib, 5 to 10 mg twice daily, was given in an open-label trial.

Treatment given: oral pan-JAK inhibitor, 5-10 mg twice daily. Per the germline V gene, CDR1 is MNHNS and CDR2 is SASEGT. The CDR3 covers 13 residues. The V end was cut by 5 bases, the J end by 10 bases, with 14 bases between. Extraction and reverse transcription of RNA yielded cDNA as the sequencing template. The repertoire was sequenced with immunoSEQ multiplex PCR; TCRdb's copy has only in-frame clones and lacks some. Altogether about 42,000 clones are present, roughly two thirds being singletons, with the ten largest covering about a fifth. Comments on this clone: Its antigen is undetermined.

Points from the study as a whole: Mice gave a clearer picture of TCR sharing than patients did, possibly for HLA-related reasons.

The sample here was CD8+ T cells sorted from blood, taken at week 4, from a patient treated with tofacitinib. The rearrangement links TRBV6-1 to TRBJ1-4, with a possible D match to TRBD1 (6 bases). This TCR derives from a human donor with alopecia areata. CDR3 nucleotides: TGTGCCAGCAGTCAAAACCAGGGGCGAAAACTGTTTTTT. It is translated as CASSQNQGRKLFF.